This record covers a single T cell receptor beta chain. Original data processing: Estimated nucleated cell counts came from reference gene primer amplification. Sequencing used immunoSEQ multiplex PCR; TCRdb keeps in-frame clones, though not all of them. V, J and clone size are those of that table, while D and trimming were read from the DNA. The sample records about 190,000 clones, roughly 87% being singletons. Seattle patients were enrolled while actively infected and followed longitudinally. The data belong to a study of blood T cell repertoires in COVID-19. Looking at the study overall: Samples representing acute and convalescent COVID-19 were sourced from the United States, Italy and Spain. T cells, B-cell-depleted T cells, or PBMCs supplied cDNA or gDNA.

Trimming took 7 bases from V and 2 from J, leaving 9 bases between them. The CDR3 contains 14 residues. The V gene's germline CDR1 is LNHDA and CDR2 SQIVND (reference sequence). This clonotype originated in a woman aged 55-69 years with COVID-19, enrolled during active disease. The V call is TRBV19, the J call TRBJ1-6, with D tentatively TRBD1 (5 bases). The sample was peripheral blood. CDR3 loop: CASMAGPYNSPLHF. For the CDR3, the DNA is TGTGCCAGTATGGCAGGGCCCTATAATTCACCCCTCCACTTT.